This T cell receptor (beta chain) was recovered during a study of T cell changes during pregnancy in multiple sclerosis. Sequencing was performed with immunoSEQ multiplex PCR; in TCRdb, only in-frame clones are kept and a portion is missing. The sample has tens of thousands of clones; about 90% are singletons. This CDR3 region has 13 residues. Germline V gene lookup returns CDR1 LNHDA and CDR2 SQIVND (reference sequence). The ends were cut back, 3 bases at V and 3 bases at J, with 6 bases in the middle. Sample: peripheral blood, taken in the third trimester of pregnancy. This chain links TRBV19 with TRBJ2-1; D uncertain. This TCR was sampled from a female donor in good health, enrolled as a control in a pregnancy study. The DNA of the CDR3 is TGTGCCAGTAGTATCTCTAGCTACAATGAGCAGTTCTTC. Amino acids: CASSISSYNEQFF.